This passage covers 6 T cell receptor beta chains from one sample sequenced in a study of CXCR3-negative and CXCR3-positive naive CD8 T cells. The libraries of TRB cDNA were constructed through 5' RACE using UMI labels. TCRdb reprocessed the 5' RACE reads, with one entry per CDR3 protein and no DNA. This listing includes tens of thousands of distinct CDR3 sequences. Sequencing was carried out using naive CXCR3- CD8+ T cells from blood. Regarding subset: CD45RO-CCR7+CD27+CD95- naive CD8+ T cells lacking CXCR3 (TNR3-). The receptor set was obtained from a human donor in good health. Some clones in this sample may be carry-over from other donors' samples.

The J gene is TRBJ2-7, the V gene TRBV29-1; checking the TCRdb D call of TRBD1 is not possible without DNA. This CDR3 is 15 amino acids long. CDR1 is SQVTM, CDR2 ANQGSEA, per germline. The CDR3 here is CSVESEWEGAYEQYF.

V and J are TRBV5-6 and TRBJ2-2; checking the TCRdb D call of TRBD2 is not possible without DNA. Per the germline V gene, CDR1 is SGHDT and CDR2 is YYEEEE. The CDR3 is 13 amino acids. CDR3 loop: CASSLLAPGELFF.

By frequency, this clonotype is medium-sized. CDR3 amino acids: CASSQGTGFEGTEAFF. The chain carries TRBV4-1 and TRBJ1-1; the TRBD1 assignment by TCRdb is unverifiable without DNA. CDR1 is MGHRA and CDR2 is YSYEKL in the germline V gene. The CDR3 is 16 residues long.

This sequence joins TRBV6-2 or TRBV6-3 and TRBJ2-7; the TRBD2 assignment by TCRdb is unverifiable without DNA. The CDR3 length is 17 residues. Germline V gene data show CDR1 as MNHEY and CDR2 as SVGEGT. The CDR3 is CASSSPGLADVDYEQYF.

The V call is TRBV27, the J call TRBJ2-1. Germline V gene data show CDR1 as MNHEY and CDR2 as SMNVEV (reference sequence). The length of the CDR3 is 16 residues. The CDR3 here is CASSLRTGAHYNEQFF.

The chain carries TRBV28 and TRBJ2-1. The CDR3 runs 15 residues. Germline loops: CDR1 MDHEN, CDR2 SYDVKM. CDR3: CASTNTPRGYNEQFF.